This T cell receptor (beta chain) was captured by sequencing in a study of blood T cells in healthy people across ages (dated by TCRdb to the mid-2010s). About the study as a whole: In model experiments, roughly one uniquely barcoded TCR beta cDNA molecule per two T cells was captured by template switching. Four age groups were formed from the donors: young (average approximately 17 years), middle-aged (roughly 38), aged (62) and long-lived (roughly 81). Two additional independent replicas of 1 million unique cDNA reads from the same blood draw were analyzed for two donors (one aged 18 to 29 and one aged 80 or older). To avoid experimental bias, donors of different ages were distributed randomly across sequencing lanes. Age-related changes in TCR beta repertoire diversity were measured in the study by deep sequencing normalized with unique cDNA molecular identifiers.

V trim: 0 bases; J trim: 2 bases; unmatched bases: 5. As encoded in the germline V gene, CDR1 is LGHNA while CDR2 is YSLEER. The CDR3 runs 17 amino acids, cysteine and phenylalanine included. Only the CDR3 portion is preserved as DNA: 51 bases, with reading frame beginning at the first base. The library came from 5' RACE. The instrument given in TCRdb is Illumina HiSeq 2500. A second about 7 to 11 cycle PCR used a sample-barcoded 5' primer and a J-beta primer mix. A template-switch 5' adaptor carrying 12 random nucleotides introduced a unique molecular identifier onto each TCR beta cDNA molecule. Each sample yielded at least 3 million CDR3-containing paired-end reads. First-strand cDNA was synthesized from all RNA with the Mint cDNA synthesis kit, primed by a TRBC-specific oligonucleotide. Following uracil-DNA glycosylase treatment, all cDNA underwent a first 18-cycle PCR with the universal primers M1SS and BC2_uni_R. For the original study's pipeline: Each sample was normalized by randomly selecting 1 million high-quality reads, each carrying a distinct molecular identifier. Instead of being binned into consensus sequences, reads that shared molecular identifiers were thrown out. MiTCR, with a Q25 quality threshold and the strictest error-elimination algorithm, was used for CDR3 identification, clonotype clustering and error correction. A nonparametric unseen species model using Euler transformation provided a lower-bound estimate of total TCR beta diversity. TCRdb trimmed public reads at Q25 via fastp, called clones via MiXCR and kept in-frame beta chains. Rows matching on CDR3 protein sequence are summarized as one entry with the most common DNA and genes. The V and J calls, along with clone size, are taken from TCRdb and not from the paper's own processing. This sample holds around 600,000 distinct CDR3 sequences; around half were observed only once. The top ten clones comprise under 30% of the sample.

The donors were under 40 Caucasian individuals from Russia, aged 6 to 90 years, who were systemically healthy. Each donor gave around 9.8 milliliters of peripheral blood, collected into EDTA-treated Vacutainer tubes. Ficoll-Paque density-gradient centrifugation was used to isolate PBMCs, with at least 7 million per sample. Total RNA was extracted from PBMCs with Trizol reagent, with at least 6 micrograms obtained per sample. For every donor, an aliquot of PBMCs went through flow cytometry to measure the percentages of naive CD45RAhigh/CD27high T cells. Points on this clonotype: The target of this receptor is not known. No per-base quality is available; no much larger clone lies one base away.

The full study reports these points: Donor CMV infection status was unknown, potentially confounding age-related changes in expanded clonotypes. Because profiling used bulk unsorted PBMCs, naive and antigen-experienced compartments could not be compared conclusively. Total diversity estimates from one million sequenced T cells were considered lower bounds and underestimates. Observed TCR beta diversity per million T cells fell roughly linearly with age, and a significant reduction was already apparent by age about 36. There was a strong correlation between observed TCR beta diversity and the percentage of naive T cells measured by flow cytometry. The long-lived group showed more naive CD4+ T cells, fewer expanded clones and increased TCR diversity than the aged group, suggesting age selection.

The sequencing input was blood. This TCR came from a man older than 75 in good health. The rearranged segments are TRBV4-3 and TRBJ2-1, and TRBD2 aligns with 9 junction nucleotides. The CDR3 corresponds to CASSQDETSGAYNEQFF. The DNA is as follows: TGCGCCAGCAGCCAAGATGAGACTAGCGGAGCCTACAATGAGCAGTTCTTC.